This TCR beta chain was captured by sequencing in a study of long-term antiretroviral therapy in people with HIV. The overall study: Initial samples were collected about a decade before the 2015 immediate-ART recommendation. Study outcomes and limitations: Among HIV repertoires, CDR3 length ranges were narrower than those of controls. Clones that expanded before ART (that is, prior to treatment) dominated the repertoire at all time points.

The content of samples before DNA extraction was about 0.95-10 million cryopreserved PBMC. The sample holds one count of this clone. Its antigen is undetermined. Investigators performed immunoSEQ version v3.0 at survey level. TCRdb's copy holds only in-frame clones and misses some; the assay was immunoSEQ multiplex PCR. Of 30,000 to 40,000 clones in the sample, roughly 85% were seen once. The germline V gene has CDR1 SGHTA and CDR2 FQGTGA. V lost 5 bases to trimming and J lost 0 bases; unmatched junction nucleotides: 2. There are 15 residues in the CDR3. This TCR came from a man between 18 and 29 years old with HIV. V usage is TRBV7-3 and J usage is TRBJ2-1; 9 positions match TRBD1. Sequencing used unsorted PBMCs, obtained 2.2 years after starting antiretroviral therapy. In DNA, the CDR3 is TGTGCCAGCAGCAGGACAGGGGTCTCCTACAATGAGCAGTTCTTC. It translates to CASSRTGVSYNEQFF.